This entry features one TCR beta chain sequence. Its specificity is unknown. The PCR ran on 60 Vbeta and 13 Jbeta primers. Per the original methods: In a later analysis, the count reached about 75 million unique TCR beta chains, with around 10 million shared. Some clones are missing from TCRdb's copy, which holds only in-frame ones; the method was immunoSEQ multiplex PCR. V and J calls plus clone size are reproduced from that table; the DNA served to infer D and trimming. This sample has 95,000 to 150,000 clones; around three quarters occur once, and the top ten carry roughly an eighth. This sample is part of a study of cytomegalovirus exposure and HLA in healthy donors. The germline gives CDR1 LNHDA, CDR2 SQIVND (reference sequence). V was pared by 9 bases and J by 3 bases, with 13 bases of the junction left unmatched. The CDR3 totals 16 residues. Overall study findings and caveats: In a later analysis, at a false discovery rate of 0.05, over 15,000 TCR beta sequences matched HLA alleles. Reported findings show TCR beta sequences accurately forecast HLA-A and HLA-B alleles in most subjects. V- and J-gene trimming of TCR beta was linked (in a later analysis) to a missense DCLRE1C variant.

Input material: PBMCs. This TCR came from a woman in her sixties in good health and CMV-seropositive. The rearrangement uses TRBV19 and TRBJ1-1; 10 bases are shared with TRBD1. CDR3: CASAPRTGGKYTEAFF. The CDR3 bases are TGTGCCAGCGCGCCCCGGACAGGGGGTAAGTACACTGAAGCTTTCTTT.